The TCR beta chain described here comes from a study of cytomegalovirus exposure and HLA in healthy donors. The study's findings and limits: An ancestry cluster, one associated with Asian ancestry, reportedly showed fewer N-insertions than the roughly 670-donor mean in a later analysis. What TCR beta sequences reportedly achieved was accurate prediction of HLA-A and HLA-B alleles in most subjects.

In its sample, this clone was seen a few times. As yet, its antigen is unknown. The donors, nominally healthy at sampling, likely had unrecorded immune exposures. Vbeta (60) and Jbeta (13) primers were used in the PCR. Some clones are missing from TCRdb's copy, which holds only in-frame ones; the method was immunoSEQ multiplex PCR. The table shows 150,000 to 200,000 clones, with over 65% occurring only once. Germline V gene data show CDR1 as MNHEY and CDR2 as SMNVEV (reference sequence). The CDR3 totals 16 residues. V gave up 5 bases and J gave up 3 bases; unmatched junction bases: 9. The sample taken for sequencing was PBMCs. The gene calls are TRBV27 and TRBJ2-3, with TRBD1 matching 9 bases. The clonotype originates from a woman aged 25 to 45 in good health and CMV-seronegative. CDR3 bases: TGTGCCAGCAGTGGGGGACAGGGACGATCAACAGATACGCAGTATTTT. Its translation is CASSGGQGRSTDTQYF.